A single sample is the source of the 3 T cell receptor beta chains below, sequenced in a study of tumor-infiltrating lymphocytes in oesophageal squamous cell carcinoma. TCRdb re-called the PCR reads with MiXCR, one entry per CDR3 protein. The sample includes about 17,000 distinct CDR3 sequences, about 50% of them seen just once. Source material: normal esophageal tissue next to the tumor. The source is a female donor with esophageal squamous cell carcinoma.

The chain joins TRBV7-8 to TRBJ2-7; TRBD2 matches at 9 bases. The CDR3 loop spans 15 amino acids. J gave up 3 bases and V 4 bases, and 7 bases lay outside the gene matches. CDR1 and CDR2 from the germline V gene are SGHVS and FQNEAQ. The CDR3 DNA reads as TGTGCCAGCAGCTCTGGTGGTAGCGGGGGCTACGAGCAGTACTTC. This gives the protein CASSSGGSGGYEQYF.

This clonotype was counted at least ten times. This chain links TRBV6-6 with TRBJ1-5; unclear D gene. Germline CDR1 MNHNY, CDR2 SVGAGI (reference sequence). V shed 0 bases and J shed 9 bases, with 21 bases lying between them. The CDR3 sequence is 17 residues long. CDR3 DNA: TGTGCCAGCAGTTACTCGATCGGCAGCTCAGAGTCGGGGCCCCAGCATTTT. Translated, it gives CASSYSIGSSESGPQHF.

The CDR3, as DNA: TGTGCCAGCAGTTATCGTGGGACAGGAAACACCGGGGAGCTGTTTTTT. It yields the protein CASSYRGTGNTGELFF. This rearrangement joins TRBV6-8 to TRBJ2-2; 8 nucleotides agree with TRBD1. The CDR3 extends over 16 amino acids. Germline CDR1 is MNHGY and CDR2 is SAAAGT. With V trimmed by 3 bases and J by 2 bases, 5 bases remained unmatched.